This entry lists 28 T cell receptor beta chains sequenced from one sample in a study of tumor-infiltrating lymphocytes in primary liver carcinoma (dated by TCRdb to 2017 to 2019). Total RNA and DNA were co-extracted without cell sorting from approximately 20-30 mg of bulk tissue using the AllPrep DNA/RNA mini kit. The listed sequencing device is Illumina HiSeq 2500. Starting from roughly 540 ng total RNA, TCRbeta-specific cDNA was produced by reverse transcription with a constant-region primer and ProtoScript II reverse transcriptase. The TCRbeta libraries were prepared through three rounds of nested multiplex PCR following a slightly modified ARM-PCR procedure. The first two PCR rounds used multiplex TRBV1-TRBV30 forward primers with a Cbeta reverse primer, each for 10 cycles. Clones were called with MiXCR by TCRdb after fastp trimmed the public reads at Q25, and only in-frame beta chains were retained. CDR3 protein duplicates are merged, each entry listing the most common genes and DNA. Within this sample are about 190,000 distinct CDR3 sequences, with 70% to 90% of them counted one time only. The top ten hold 15% to 20% of the sample.

Sequencing was done on a sample of tumor tissue from primary liver carcinoma. These receptors all come from a man in his forties or fifties with primary liver carcinoma and hepatitis B virus infection.

Comments on this clonotype: The junction differs from germline at one of its ends, possibly a read error. The chain joins TRBV4-3 to TRBJ2-7; 7 positions match TRBD1. The CDR3 is 15 amino acids. Germline V gene data show CDR1 as LGHNA and CDR2 as YSLEER. In DNA form, the CDR3 reads TGCGTCAGCAGCCAAGATAGGGGGACAGCAGACGCGGAGCACTTC. Its protein product is CVSSQDRGTADAEHF.

About this clonotype itself: Here the CDR3 omits its conserved ending phenylalanine or tryptophan, so a read error is the likely source. J is TRBJ1-2 and V is TRBV6-1; 8 bases align to TRBD1. The V gene end was trimmed by 1 base and the J gene end by 7 bases; junction bases not matched to a gene: 11. Germline assignment: CDR1 MNHNS and CDR2 SASEGT. The CDR3 covers 16 residues. The CDR3 sequence is CASSEGIQTGVSGYTL. The CDR3 DNA is TGTGCCAGCAGTGAAGGAATTCAGACAGGGGTCAGTGGCTACACCCTC.

About this clonotype: One end of the junction fails to match germline, which may point to a read error. As DNA, the CDR3 is TGTGCCAACAGCCAAGCGGGGGGTCAGTTTAGCTCCTACGTGCAGTACTTC. Its translation: CANSQAGGQFSSYVQYF. V and J are TRBV4-2 and TRBJ2-7, with 9 bases matching TRBD2. Germline CDR1 LGHNA, CDR2 YNFKEQ. The CDR3 has 17 amino acids.

Concerning this clonotype itself: Given a much more abundant clone one base away, this may be a read error. This CDR3 reads CASRKYVSGVNVLTF. CDR3 nucleotides: TGTGCCAGCAGGAAGTACGTTTCTGGGGTCAACGTCCTGACTTTC. This rearrangement joins TRBV5-6 to TRBJ2-6; D gene unclear. The CDR3 runs 15 residues. Looked up from germline, CDR1 is SGHDT and CDR2 is YYEEEE. Variable domain in full (rest from reference TRBV5-6 and TRBJ2-6): DAGVTQSPTHLIKTRGQQVTLRCSPKSGHDTVSWYQQALGQGPQFIFQYYEEEERQRGNFPDRFSGHQFPNYSSELNVNALLLGDSALYLCASRKYVSGVNVLTFGAGSRLTVL.

The gene calls are TRBV29-1 and TRBJ2-1, with TRBD2 identical over 7 bases. This CDR3 has 13 amino acids. Per germline, CDR1 SQVTM and CDR2 ANQGSEA. CDR3 sequence reads: CCETSGKLYEQFF. As DNA, the CDR3 is TGCTGCGAGACCAGCGGGAAGCTCTATGAGCAGTTCTTC.

The chain joins TRBV6-1 to TRBJ2-3; no definite D call. Germline assignment: CDR1 MNHNS and CDR2 SASEGT. The CDR3 is made up of 12 amino acids. The CDR3 region is CACKPITDTQYF. CDR3 nucleotides: TGTGCATGCAAGCCCATCACAGATACGCAGTATTTT.

As regards this clonotype: Because the CDR3 is missing its conserved closing phenylalanine or tryptophan, this is likely a read error. The V call is TRBV11-2, the J call TRBJ2-2, with TRBD2 identical over 12 bases. The V gene's germline CDR1 is SGHAT and CDR2 FQNNGV. This CDR3 region has 16 residues. V shed 5 bases and J 4 bases; nucleotides not matched to a gene: 5. The CDR3 DNA is TGTGCCAGCAGCCTAGTGACTAGCGGGGGCACCGGGGAGCTGTTTTCT. It is translated as CASSLVTSGGTGELFS.

This clonotype was recorded only once. Its ends do not fully match the called genes, so a read error is possible. This rearrangement joins TRBV5-1 to TRBJ2-2, with 12 bases matching TRBD2. The CDR3 is 17 residues long. Germline values: CDR1 SGHRS, CDR2 YFSETQ. The chain's CDR3 is CASSFGLAGRNTEELFF. CDR3 sequence (DNA): TGCGCCAGCAGCTTTGGACTAGCGGGAAGGAACACCGAGGAGCTGTTTTTT.

As concerns this clonotype: Lacking the conserved final phenylalanine or tryptophan, this CDR3 likely reflects a read error. V is TRBV10-3 and J is TRBJ1-5; D unresolved. This CDR3 region has 14 residues. The germline V gene encodes CDR1 ENHRY and CDR2 SYGVKD. CDR3: CAISERGAIQPQHV. As DNA, the CDR3 is TGTGCTATCAGTGAGCGGGGAGCGATTCAGCCCCAGCATGTT.

The J gene is TRBJ2-5, the V gene TRBV4-1; a weak D match, TRBD1 (6 bases). Trimming removed 1 base at V and 5 bases at J, with 14 bases between. This CDR3 spans 15 amino acids. Per the germline V gene, CDR1 is MGHRA and CDR2 is YSYEKL. This CDR3 is CASSQGRQAWETQYF. In DNA, the CDR3 is TGCGCCAGCAGCCAAGGTAGACAGGCTTGGGAGACCCAGTACTTC.

Worth noting for this clonotype: Compared with germline, one end of the junction differs, possibly owing to a read error. The rearrangement uses TRBV5-4 and TRBJ2-1; TRBD2 matches 9 bases. Per germline, CDR1 SGHNT and CDR2 YYREEE (reference sequence). The CDR3 has 15 amino acids. DNA for the CDR3: TGTGCCAGCAGTCCCGGACTAGCGAACTACAATAAGCAGTTCTTC. Translated: CASSPGLANYNKQFF.

This clonotype was seen a single time. The genes are TRBV5-1 and TRBJ2-1, with a possible D match to TRBD2 (5 bases). The germline V gene has CDR1 SGHRS and CDR2 YFSETQ. V was cut by 0 bases and J by 2 bases, with 12 bases left in between. The CDR3 has 16 amino acids. The CDR3 protein is CASSLVAKVTYNEQFF. For the CDR3, the DNA is TGCGCCAGCAGCTTGGTAGCGAAAGTTACCTACAATGAGCAGTTCTTC.

The table lists this clonotype with a count of one. The junction shows a germline mismatch at one end, possibly a read error. The chain carries TRBV6-6 and TRBJ2-5; 7 nucleotides align to TRBD2. Germline values: CDR1 MNHNY, CDR2 SVGAGI (reference sequence). CDR3 length: 15 residues. The CDR3 coding sequence is TGTGCCAACAGTTACGCGTCTAGCGGTCAAGAGACCCAGTACTTC. This encodes CANSYASSGQETQYF.

This clonotype was picked up one time. One end of the junction varies from germline; a read error may be responsible. The chain is built from TRBV12-3 or TRBV12-4 and TRBJ1-2, with D hard to call. The CDR3 has 12 residues. This CDR3 reads CDSSLPGIGYTF. For the CDR3, the DNA is TGTGACAGCAGTTTACCAGGTATCGGCTACACCTTC.

This clonotype appeared many times. The chain employs TRBV5-1 and TRBJ2-5; 9 bases fit TRBD1. Trimming took 4 bases from V and 2 from J; bases not matched to a gene: 6. The CDR3 length is 15 residues. Germline lookup yields CDR1 SGHRS and CDR2 YFSETQ. The CDR3 region has the DNA TGCGCCAGCAGCCAGACAGGGGGAGAACAAGAGACCCAGTACTTC. The encoded protein is CASSQTGGEQETQYF.

Regarding this clonotype: One end of the junction fails to match germline, which may point to a read error. The J gene is TRBJ2-1, the V gene TRBV29-1; D is uncertain. This CDR3 contains 12 residues. Germline loops: CDR1 SQVTM, CDR2 ANQGSEA. CDR3 amino acids: CSVTHTYYEQFF. CDR3 bases: TGCAGCGTCACCCATACCTACTATGAGCAGTTCTTC.

The table lists this clonotype with many counts. The V call is TRBV6-5, the J call TRBJ1-1; perhaps TRBD1 as D (5 bases). CDR3 length: 11 amino acids. Germline-derived CDR1 and CDR2 are MNHEY and SVGAGI. With 7 bases removed from V and 5 bases from J, the gap between germline ends came to 8 bases. The CDR3 region is CASTSGTEAFF. The CDR3 DNA reads as TGTGCCAGCACATCAGGGACTGAAGCTTTCTTT.

This chain connects TRBV7-9 to TRBJ2-7; 7 bases match TRBD1. Trimming cost V 10 bases and J 5 bases; bases outside gene matches: 14. This CDR3 is 14 amino acids long. The germline V gene has CDR1 SEHNR and CDR2 FQNEAQ (reference sequence). The CDR3 DNA is TGTGCCAACAACTCCGGACAGGATCTCCACGAGCAGTACTTC. Its protein is CANNSGQDLHEQYF. The entire variable domain, with the rest obtained from reference TRBV7-9 and TRBJ2-7, is as follows: DTGVSQNPRHKITKRGQNVTFRCDPISEHNRLYWYRQTLGQGPEFLTYFQNEAQLEKSRLLSDRFSAERPKGSFSTLEIQRTEQGDSAMYLCANNSGQDLHEQYFGPGTRLTVT.

Remarks on this clonotype: A much more abundant neighbour one base away suggests this may be a read error. The gene calls are TRBV5-1 and TRBJ2-1; perhaps TRBD2 as D (5 bases). The CDR3 has 13 amino acids. Germline assignment: CDR1 SGHRS and CDR2 YFSETQ. This CDR3 is CASSLTIGNVQFF. CDR3 coding DNA: TGCGCCAGCAGCTTGACTATCGGGAATGTGCAGTTCTTC.

In its sample, this clonotype was seen once. The junction and the germline gene differ at one end; a read error may be behind it. The chain carries TRBV29-1 and TRBJ2-1, with TRBD2 identical over 7 bases. This CDR3 region has 13 residues. Germline V gene lookup returns CDR1 SQVTM and CDR2 ANQGSEA. The CDR3 spells CSVQTTSVNGQFF. The CDR3 DNA reads TGCAGCGTCCAAACCACTAGCGTCAATGGGCAGTTCTTC.

As concerns this clonotype: One end of the junction is discordant with germline, which a read error may explain. The V and J genes are TRBV11-3 and TRBJ2-1; unclear D gene. The length of the CDR3 is 14 residues. CDR1 SGHNT and CDR2 YENEEA come from the germline V gene. CDR3 amino acids: CASSLGVSNDEHFF. Here the CDR3 DNA reads TGTGCCAGTAGCTTAGGCGTCTCGAACGATGAGCACTTTTTC. Using reference TRBV11-3 and TRBJ2-1 for the parts outside the CDR3, the full variable domain is EAGVVQSPRYKIIEKKQPVAFWCNPISGHNTLYWYLQNLGQGPELLIRYENEEAVDDSQLPKDRFSAERLKGVDSTLKIQPAELGDSAVYLCASSLGVSNDEHFFGPGTRLTVL.

To note about this clonotype: This could be a read error, since a much larger clone is one nucleotide away. V is TRBV5-1 and J is TRBJ1-6; D remains ambiguous. Trimming removed 5 bases at V and 5 bases at J, with 11 bases between. The length of the CDR3 is 14 residues. Germline CDR1 and CDR2: SGHRS and YFSETQ. The CDR3 sequence is CASREGHDNSPLHF. The CDR3 DNA reads TGCGCCAGCAGAGAGGGCCACGATAATTCACCCCTCCACTTT.

As for this clonotype: The missing conserved phenylalanine or tryptophan at the end of this CDR3 makes a read error likely. CDR3 sequence (DNA): TGTGCCAGCAGTTCCAATAGGGAACAAGAGACCCAGTACTCC. It translates to CASSSNREQETQYS. V gene TRBV12-3 or TRBV12-4 combines with J gene TRBJ2-5, with D hard to call. V lost 4 bases and J 2 bases, leaving 11 bases between the germline ends. The CDR3 spans 14 residues.

Remarks on this clonotype: Likely a read error: the CDR3 ends without its conserved phenylalanine or tryptophan. No DNA is shown, since the ends of the CDR3 on it are uncertain; the CDR3 is the one TCRdb lists. The chain recombines TRBV29-1 with TRBJ1-1. The CDR3 is made up of 13 amino acids, end residues included. Germline values: CDR1 SQVTM, CDR2 ANQGSEA. CDR3 sequence reads: CSVEDSSNTETFC.

A remark on this clonotype: Germline is not matched at one junction end, which may reflect a read error. The chain combines TRBV12-3 or TRBV12-4 with TRBJ1-1, with D possibly matching TRBD1 (5 bases). CDR3 size: 14 residues. The CDR3 is CASSSPRAGTDAFF. CDR3 nucleotides: TGTGCCAGCAGTTCCCCCAGGGCAGGCACTGATGCTTTCTTT.

This clonotype was picked up one time. The junction does not match germline at one end; this may be a read error. The rearrangement links TRBV11-3 to TRBJ2-7, with D tentatively TRBD1 or TRBD2 (5 bases each). Germline-derived CDR1 and CDR2 are SGHNT and YENEEA. This CDR3 contains 14 residues. CDR3 bases: TGTGCCATTCGACTGGGGGTGACTTCCTGCGAGCAGTACTTC. Protein product: CAIRLGVTSCEQYF. The full variable domain, completed using reference TRBV11-3 and TRBJ2-7, is EAGVVQSPRYKIIEKKQPVAFWCNPISGHNTLYWYLQNLGQGPELLIRYENEEAVDDSQLPKDRFSAERLKGVDSTLKIQPAELGDSAVYLCAIRLGVTSCEQYFGPGTRLTVT.

This rearrangement joins TRBV11-2 to TRBJ2-3, with 11 positions matching TRBD2. The CDR3 consists of 16 residues. Germline CDR1 is SGHAT and CDR2 is FQNNGV. Unmatched junction bases numbered 11, after V lost 6 bases and J lost 6 bases. For the CDR3, the DNA is TGTGCCAGCAGTTTCCCGGGACTAGCGGAAGTGGATACGCAGTATTTT. This codes for CASSFPGLAEVDTQYF.

Comment on this clonotype: This could be a read error, since a much larger clone is one nucleotide away. This chain's CDR3 is CASSLGVGTEQYF. The CDR3 bases are TGTGCCAGCAGCTTAGGAGTGGGGACCGAGCAGTACTTC. V usage is TRBV7-3 and J usage is TRBJ2-7; D possibly uses TRBD1 or TRBD2 (5 bases each). V dropped 2 bases and J dropped 6 bases, with 11 bases sitting between them. The CDR3 has 13 residues. Germline CDR1 SGHTA, CDR2 FQGTGA.